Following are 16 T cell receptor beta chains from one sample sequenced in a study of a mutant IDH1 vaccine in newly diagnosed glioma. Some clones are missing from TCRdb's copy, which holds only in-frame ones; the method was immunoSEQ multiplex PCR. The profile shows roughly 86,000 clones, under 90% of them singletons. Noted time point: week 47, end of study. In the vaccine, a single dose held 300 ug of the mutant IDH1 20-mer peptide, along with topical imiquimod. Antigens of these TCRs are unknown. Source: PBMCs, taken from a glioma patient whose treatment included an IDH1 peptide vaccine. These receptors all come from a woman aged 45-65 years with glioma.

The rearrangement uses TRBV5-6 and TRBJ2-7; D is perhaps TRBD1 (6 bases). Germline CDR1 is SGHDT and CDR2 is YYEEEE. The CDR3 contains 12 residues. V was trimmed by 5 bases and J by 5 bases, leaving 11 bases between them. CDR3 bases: TGTGCCAGCAGAACAGGGATCCACGAGCAGTACTTC. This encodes CASRTGIHEQYF.

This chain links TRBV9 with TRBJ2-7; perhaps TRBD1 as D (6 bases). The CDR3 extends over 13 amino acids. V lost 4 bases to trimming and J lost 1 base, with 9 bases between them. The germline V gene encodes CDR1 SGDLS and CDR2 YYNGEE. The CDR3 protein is CASSSGQSYEQYF. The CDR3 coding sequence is TGTGCCAGCAGCTCCGGACAGTCCTACGAGCAGTACTTC.

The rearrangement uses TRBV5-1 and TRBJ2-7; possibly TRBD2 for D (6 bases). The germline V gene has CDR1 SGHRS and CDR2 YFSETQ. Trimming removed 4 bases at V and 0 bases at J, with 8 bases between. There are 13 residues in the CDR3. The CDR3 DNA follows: TGCGCCAGCAGCGGCGGGGACTCCTACGAGCAGTACTTC. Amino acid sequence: CASSGGDSYEQYF.

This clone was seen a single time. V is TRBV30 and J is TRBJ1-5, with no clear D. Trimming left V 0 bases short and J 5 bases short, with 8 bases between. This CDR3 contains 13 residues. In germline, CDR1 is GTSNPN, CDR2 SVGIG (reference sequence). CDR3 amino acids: CAWSVNGDQPQHF. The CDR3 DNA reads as TGTGCCTGGAGTGTAAACGGGGATCAGCCCCAGCATTTT.

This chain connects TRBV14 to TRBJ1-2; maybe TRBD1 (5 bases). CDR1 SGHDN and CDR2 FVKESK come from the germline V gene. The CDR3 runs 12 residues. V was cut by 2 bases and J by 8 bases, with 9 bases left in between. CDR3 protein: CASSQSGRGYTF. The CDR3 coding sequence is TGTGCCAGCAGCCAATCAGGGAGAGGCTACACCTTC. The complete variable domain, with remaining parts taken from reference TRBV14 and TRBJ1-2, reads EAGVTQFPSHSVIEKGQTVTLRCDPISGHDNLYWYRRVMGKEIKFLLHFVKESKQDESGMPNNRFLAERTGGTYSTLKVQPAELEDSGVYFCASSQSGRGYTFGSGTRLTVV.

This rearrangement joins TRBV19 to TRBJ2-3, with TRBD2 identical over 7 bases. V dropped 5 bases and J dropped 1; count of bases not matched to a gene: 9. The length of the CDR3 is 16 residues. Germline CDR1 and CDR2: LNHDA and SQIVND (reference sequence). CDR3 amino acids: CASSPRPGRGTDTQYF. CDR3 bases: TGTGCCAGTAGTCCCCGGCCTGGGAGGGGCACAGATACGCAGTATTTT. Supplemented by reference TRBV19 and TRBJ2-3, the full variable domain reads DGGITQSPKYLFRKEGQNVTLSCEQNLNHDAMYWYRQDPGQGLRLIYYSQIVNDFQKGDIAEGYSVSREKKESFPLTVTSAQKNPTAFYLCASSPRPGRGTDTQYFGPGTRLTVL.

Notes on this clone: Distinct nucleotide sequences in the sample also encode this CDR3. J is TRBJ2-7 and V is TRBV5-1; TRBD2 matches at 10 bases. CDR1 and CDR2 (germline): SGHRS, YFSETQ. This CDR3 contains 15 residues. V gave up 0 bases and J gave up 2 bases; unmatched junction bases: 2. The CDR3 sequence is CASSLGLAGAYEQYF. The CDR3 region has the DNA TGCGCCAGCAGCTTGGGGCTAGCGGGGGCCTACGAGCAGTACTTC.

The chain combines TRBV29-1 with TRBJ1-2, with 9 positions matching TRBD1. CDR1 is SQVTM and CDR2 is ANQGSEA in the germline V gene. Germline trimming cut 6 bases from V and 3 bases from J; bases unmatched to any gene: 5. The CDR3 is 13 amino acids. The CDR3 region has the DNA TGCAGCGTGGACAGGGGCGGGGACTATGGCTACACCTTC. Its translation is CSVDRGGDYGYTF.

CDR3 region: CASSEGRWQPQHF. CDR3 coding DNA: TGTGCCAGCAGCGAGGGAAGGTGGCAGCCCCAGCATTTT. The chain links TRBV13 to TRBJ1-5; D uncertain. Looked up from germline, CDR1 is PRHDT and CDR2 is FYEKMQ (reference sequence). V lost 5 bases to trimming and J lost 7 bases, with 12 bases between them. The CDR3 covers 13 residues.

CDR3 sequence (DNA): TGTGCCAGCAGCTTAACCGGGACTAGCGGCTACGAGCAGTACTTC. This codes for CASSLTGTSGYEQYF. The chain couples TRBV7-3 to TRBJ2-7; 11 bases are shared with TRBD2. The CDR3 runs to 15 residues. CDR1 SGHTA and CDR2 FQGTGA come from the germline V gene. V shed 0 bases and J 3 bases; nucleotides not matched to a gene: 1.

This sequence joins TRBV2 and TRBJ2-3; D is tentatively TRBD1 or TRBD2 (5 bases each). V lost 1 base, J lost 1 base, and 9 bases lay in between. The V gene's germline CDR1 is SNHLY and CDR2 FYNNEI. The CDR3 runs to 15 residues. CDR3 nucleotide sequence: TGTGCCAGCAGTGAAGGGAAGGGACGCACAGATACGCAGTATTTT. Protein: CASSEGKGRTDTQYF.

The CDR3 bases are TGCAGCGTTGGAAAGGCCTCCTCGGTCACTGAAGCTTTCTTT. Its translation: CSVGKASSVTEAFF. This sequence joins TRBV29-1 and TRBJ1-1; D gene ambiguous. This CDR3 is 14 amino acids long. V lost 4 bases and J lost 4, with 16 bases in between. In germline, CDR1 is SQVTM, CDR2 ANQGSEA.

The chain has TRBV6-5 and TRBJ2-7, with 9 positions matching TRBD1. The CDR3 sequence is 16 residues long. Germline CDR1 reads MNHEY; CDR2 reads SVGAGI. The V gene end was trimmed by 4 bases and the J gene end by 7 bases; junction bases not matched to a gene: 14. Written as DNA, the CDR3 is TGTGCCAGCAGTTTGACAGGGGGTCTAAATTTGGGGGAGCAGTACTTC. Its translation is CASSLTGGLNLGEQYF.

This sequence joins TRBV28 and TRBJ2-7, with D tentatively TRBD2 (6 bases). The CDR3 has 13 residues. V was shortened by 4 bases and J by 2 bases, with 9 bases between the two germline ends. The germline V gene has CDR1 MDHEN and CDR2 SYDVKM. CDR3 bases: TGTGCCAGCAGTTACGGCGGGGCCTACGAGCAGTACTTC. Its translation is CASSYGGAYEQYF.

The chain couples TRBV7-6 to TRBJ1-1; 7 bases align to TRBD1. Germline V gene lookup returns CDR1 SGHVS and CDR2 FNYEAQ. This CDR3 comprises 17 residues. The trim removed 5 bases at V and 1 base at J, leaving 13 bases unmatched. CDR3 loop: CASSPSPYRGKNTEAFF. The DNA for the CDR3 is TGTGCCAGCAGCCCTAGCCCATACAGGGGCAAGAACACTGAAGCTTTCTTT.

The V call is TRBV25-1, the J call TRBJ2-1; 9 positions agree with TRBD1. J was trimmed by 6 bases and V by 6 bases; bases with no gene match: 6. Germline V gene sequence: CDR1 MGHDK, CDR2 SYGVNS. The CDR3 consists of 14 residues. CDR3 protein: CASSRDRVGNEQFF. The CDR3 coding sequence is TGTGCCAGCAGCCGGGACAGGGTGGGCAATGAGCAGTTCTTC.